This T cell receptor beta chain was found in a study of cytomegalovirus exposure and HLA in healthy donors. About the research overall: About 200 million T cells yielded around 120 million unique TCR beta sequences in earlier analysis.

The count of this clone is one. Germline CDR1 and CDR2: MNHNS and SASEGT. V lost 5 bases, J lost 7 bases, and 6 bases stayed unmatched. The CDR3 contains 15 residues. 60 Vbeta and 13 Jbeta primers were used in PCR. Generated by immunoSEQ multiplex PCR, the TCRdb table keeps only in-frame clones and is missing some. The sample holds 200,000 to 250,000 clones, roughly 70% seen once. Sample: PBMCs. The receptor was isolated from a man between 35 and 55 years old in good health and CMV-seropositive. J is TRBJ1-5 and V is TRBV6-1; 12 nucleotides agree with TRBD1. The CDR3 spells CASSPGTGGWQPQHF. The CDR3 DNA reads TGTGCCAGCAGTCCCGGGACAGGGGGCTGGCAGCCCCAGCATTTT.